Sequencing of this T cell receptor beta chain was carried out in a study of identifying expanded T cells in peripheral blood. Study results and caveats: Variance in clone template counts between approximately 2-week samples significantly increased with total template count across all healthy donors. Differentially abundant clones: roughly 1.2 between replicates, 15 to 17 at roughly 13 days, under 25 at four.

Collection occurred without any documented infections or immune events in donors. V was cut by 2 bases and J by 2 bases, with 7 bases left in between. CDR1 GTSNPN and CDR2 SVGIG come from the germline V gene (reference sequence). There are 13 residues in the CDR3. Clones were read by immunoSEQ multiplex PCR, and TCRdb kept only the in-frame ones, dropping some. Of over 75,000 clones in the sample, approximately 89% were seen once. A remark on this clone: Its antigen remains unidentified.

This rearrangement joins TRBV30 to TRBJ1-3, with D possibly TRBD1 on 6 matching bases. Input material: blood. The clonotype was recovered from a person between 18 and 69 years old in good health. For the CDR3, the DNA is TGTGCCTGGAGTACAGGGACTGGAAACACCATATATTTT. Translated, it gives CAWSTGTGNTIYF.